Sequencing of this T cell receptor (beta chain) was carried out in a study of vaccination effects on CD4 cells after COVID-19. Sequenced by immunoSEQ multiplex PCR; TCRdb stores in-frame clones only, minus some. The sample has 30,000 to 45,000 clones; under 75% are singletons. As concerns this clone: Its specificity is not known.

Findings and limits, study-wide: Clones of infection and vaccine origin contracted markedly late after vaccination.

Germline CDR1 reads SGHTA; CDR2 reads FQGNSA. CDR3 length: 15 residues. V gave up 6 bases and J gave up 4 bases, with 16 bases separating them. Before sequencing, viral peptide pools were used by the ViraFEST assay to expand antigen-specific CD4+ T cells. CD4+ T cells were isolated after around 10 days of culture. Vaccinees lacked prior SARS-CoV-2 infection and tested negative for nucleocapsid antibodies. Cultures got half-medium changes with IL-2 on days 3 and 7. The TCR sequence derives from a human donor who received a COVID-19 vaccine. Sample: CD4+ T cells from PBMCs cultured with SARS-CoV-2 spike peptides, taken before COVID-19 vaccination. This chain links TRBV7-2 with TRBJ2-1; the D gene is possibly TRBD1 (6 bases). CDR3 DNA: TGTGCCAGCAGTGATGAGACAGGACGTTACAATGAGCAGTTCTTC. This translates into CASSDETGRYNEQFF. The whole variable domain, remainder taken from reference TRBV7-2 and TRBJ2-1, is GAGVSQSPSNKVTEKGKDVELRCDPISGHTALYWYRQSLGQGLEFLIYFQGNSAPDKSGLPSDRFSAERTGGSVSTLTIQRTQQEDSAVYLCASSDETGRYNEQFFGPGTRLTVL.